These 9 T cell receptor beta chains were all obtained from the same sample, sequenced in a study of beta chain features in type 1 diabetes. Expressed TCRB transcripts were sequenced after all isolated RNA was converted to cDNA. The method was immunoSEQ multiplex PCR; TCRdb's version includes in-frame clones alone and lacks a portion of them. Of some 360,000 clones detected, roughly a fifth appear once; the ten largest clones hold about 0.044%. Specimen: naive CD4+ T cells from blood. The origin of the receptors is a woman aged 18 to 35 in good health.

This chain connects TRBV5-1 to TRBJ2-7; 7 nucleotides line up with TRBD2. J was trimmed by 1 base and V by 3 bases; bases with no gene match: 7. This CDR3 has 15 residues. CDR1 is SGHRS, CDR2 YFSETQ, per germline. The CDR3, as DNA: TGCGCCAGCAGCTGGGCGGGAGCTGGGTCCTACGAGCAGTACTTC. Its protein is CASSWAGAGSYEQYF.

This clone was counted once. CDR3 loop: CASSQSLAVGETQYF. DNA of the CDR3: TGTGCCAGCAGTCAATCTCTCGCGGTAGGAGAGACCCAGTACTTC. The chain couples TRBV6-6 to TRBJ2-5; D remains unclear. The CDR3 runs 15 residues. The germline CDR1 and CDR2 sequences are MNHNY and SVGAGI (reference sequence). Deletions cut 5 bases from V and 4 bases from J, with 17 bases between.

This clone was counted between two and nine times. V is TRBV29-1 and J is TRBJ1-1; maybe TRBD1 (6 bases). The CDR3 is 15 amino acids. The germline V gene has CDR1 SQVTM and CDR2 ANQGSEA. V was cut by 4 bases and J by 2 bases, with 17 bases left in between. CDR3 DNA: TGCAGCGTTGGGACGTGGGGGGGCGTAAACACTGAAGCTTTCTTT. Its translation: CSVGTWGGVNTEAFF.

The gene calls are TRBV6-6 and TRBJ2-7, with 10 bases lining up with TRBD1. Germline CDR1 and CDR2: MNHNY and SVGAGI (reference sequence). This CDR3 comprises 15 residues. V was pared by 6 bases and J by 3 bases, with 8 bases of the junction left unmatched. The CDR3 sequence is CASRPRTGGIYEQYF. The CDR3 nucleotides read TGTGCCAGCAGACCCCGGACAGGGGGAATCTACGAGCAGTACTTC.

Remarks on this clone: Within the sample, other DNA sequences also encode this same CDR3. The genes are TRBV9 and TRBJ2-1; D not certain. The germline CDR1 and CDR2 sequences are SGDLS and YYNGEE. The CDR3 sequence is 15 residues long. V lost 1 base and J 0 bases, leaving 8 bases between the germline ends. CDR3 amino acids: CASSVTGSSYNEQFF. The CDR3 nucleotides read TGTGCCAGCAGCGTAACCGGTAGCTCCTACAATGAGCAGTTCTTC. Combining the CDR3 with reference TRBV9 and TRBJ2-1 gives the whole variable domain DSGVTQTPKHLITATGQRVTLRCSPRSGDLSVYWYQQSLDQGLQFLIQYYNGEERAKGNILERFSAQQFPDLHSELNLSSLELGDSALYFCASSVTGSSYNEQFFGPGTRLTVL.

About this clone: Germline and junction disagree at one end, which may indicate a read error. The chain combines TRBV30 with TRBJ1-2, with D uncertain. This CDR3 has 15 amino acids. Germline loops: CDR1 GTSNPN, CDR2 SVGIG (reference sequence). The chain's CDR3 is CAWSDQSRAHTTAIF. The CDR3 region has the DNA TGTGCCTGGTCCGACCAGTCGCGGGCCCACACCACGGCAATCTTC.

This clone showed up just a few times. This chain connects TRBV29-1 to TRBJ2-2, with 8 bases aligning to TRBD1. From germline, CDR1 is SQVTM and CDR2 ANQGSEA. V lost 3 bases and J lost 4; bases outside the gene matches: 4. The CDR3 contains 14 residues. CDR3 nucleotides: TGCAGCGTTGACATGGGACAGGCCACCGGGGAGCTGTTTTTT. It codes for CSVDMGQATGELFF.

V and J are TRBV10-3 and TRBJ2-6; D possibly corresponds to TRBD2 (5 bases). V was pared by 9 bases and J by 4 bases, with 13 bases between. This CDR3 region has 14 residues. Looked up from germline, CDR1 is ENHRY and CDR2 is SYGVKD. The CDR3 loop reads CAIRRADGANVLTF. CDR3 DNA sequence: TGTGCCATACGAAGAGCGGACGGGGCCAACGTCCTGACTTTC.

For this clone: Additional DNA sequences in this sample encode the identical CDR3. The gene calls are TRBV30 and TRBJ2-5; 10 nucleotides agree with TRBD2. The CDR3 is 14 amino acids. Germline CDR1 GTSNPN, CDR2 SVGIG (reference sequence). Losses at the gene ends were 4 bases for V and 4 bases for J; bases not matched to a gene: 6. CDR3 nucleotides: TGTGCCTGGACGAGCGGGAGGGCCGGAGAGACCCAGTACTTC. The encoded protein is CAWTSGRAGETQYF. Filled out from reference TRBV30 and TRBJ2-5, the complete variable domain reads SQTIHQWPATLVQPVGSPLSLECTVEGTSNPNLYWYRQAAGRGLQLLFYSVGIGQISSEVPQNLSASRPQDRQFILSSKKLLLSDSGFYLCAWTSGRAGETQYFGPGTRLLVL.